Following are 30 T cell receptor beta chains from one sample sequenced in a study of T cells in Graves' hyperthyroidism and ophthalmopathy (dated 2019 in TCRdb). The protocol used for the library was multiplex PCR. TCRdb lists the instrument as Illumina HiSeq 2000. TCR beta CDR3 regions were amplified from RNA transcripts. A first-round RT-PCR of the TCR CDR3 used the HTBI primer set with the Qiagen OneStep RT-PCR kit. The public reads were reprocessed in TCRdb via fastp at Q25 and MiXCR, keeping in-frame beta chains. Each entry is one CDR3 protein sequence, shown with its most common DNA and genes. This sample gives 500,000 to 600,000 distinct CDR3 sequences in total; 46% of them show up just once. Jointly, the top ten make up about 40% of the sample. Material: peripheral blood or thyroid tissue (not recorded which). The receptors originated from an adult woman with Graves' disease, either hyperthyroidism or ophthalmopathy (not recorded which).

In its sample, this clonotype was seen a few times. The rearrangement links TRBV10-3 to TRBJ1-2; D not resolved. The V and J ends lost 3 bases and 12 bases respectively, with 14 bases between them. The CDR3 totals 12 residues. Looked up from germline, CDR1 is ENHRY and CDR2 is SYGVKD. Here the CDR3 DNA reads TGTGCCATCAGTGACACTCTGACGGCCAACACCTTC. The encoded protein is CAISDTLTANTF.

This clonotype was picked up many times. The chain couples TRBV20-1 to TRBJ1-6; tentative D call: TRBD1 (6 bases). V was shortened by 2 bases and J by 14 bases, with 13 bases between the two germline ends. This CDR3 has 12 amino acids. Germline values: CDR1 DFQATT, CDR2 SNEGSKA (reference sequence). The CDR3 DNA is TGCAGTGCTAGACGAGAAGGGGGTGCCCTCCACTTT. This gives the protein CSARREGGALHF.

In its sample, this clonotype was seen many times. The V call is TRBV20-1, the J call TRBJ1-4; the D is unclear. Looked up from germline, CDR1 is DFQATT and CDR2 is SNEGSKA (reference sequence). Trimming shortened V by 2 bases and J by 5 bases, and 6 bases separated the two germline ends. The CDR3 extends over 12 amino acids. CDR3: CSARSENEKLFF. CDR3 DNA: TGCAGTGCTAGATCCGAGAATGAAAAACTGTTTTTT.

This clonotype was counted a few times. The V and J genes are TRBV28 and TRBJ1-2; no definite D call. V was clipped by 8 bases and J by 0 bases, with 10 bases between them. Germline CDR1 is MDHEN and CDR2 is SYDVKM. The CDR3 is 13 residues long. CDR3 nucleotides: TGTGCCAGCCGACAAGGGACTAACTATGGCTACACCTTC. It codes for CASRQGTNYGYTF.

This clonotype showed up just a few times. The V gene is TRBV4-1, the J gene TRBJ2-3, with D maybe TRBD2 (5 bases). This CDR3 contains 15 residues. V was cut by 3 bases and J by 6 bases, with 16 bases left in between. Per the germline V gene, CDR1 is MGHRA and CDR2 is YSYEKL. The CDR3 bases are TGCGCCAGCAGCCAGAAGCAGAAAGGCGGGGATACGCAGTATTTT. This sequence encodes CASSQKQKGGDTQYF.

The table lists this clonotype with many counts. This chain joins TRBV2 and TRBJ1-1; D gene ambiguous. Per the germline V gene, CDR1 is SNHLY and CDR2 is FYNNEI. This CDR3 has 13 residues. With 4 bases removed from V and 3 bases from J, the gap between germline ends came to 9 bases. Written as DNA, the CDR3 is TGTGCCAGCAGTGTGATATTGGACACTGAAGCTTTCTTT. It translates to CASSVILDTEAFF.

The chain combines TRBV10-3 with TRBJ1-3, with a weak D call TRBD1 (5 bases). The CDR3 runs 16 residues. Trimming took off 5 bases at V and 0 bases at J, with 14 bases between the two ends. Germline-derived CDR1 and CDR2 are ENHRY and SYGVKD. CDR3 DNA sequence: TGTGCCATCAGTTCTGGGGCCGCCAGCTCTGGAAACACCATATATTTT. Translation: CAISSGAASSGNTIYF.

The chain carries TRBV11-2 and TRBJ1-4; the match to TRBD1 covers 8 bases. There are 14 residues in the CDR3. Looked up from germline, CDR1 is SGHAT and CDR2 is FQNNGV. J lost 3 bases, V lost 7 bases, and 4 bases had no gene match. Written as DNA, the CDR3 is TGTGCCAGCATGAGGACAGGGCCTAATGAAAAACTGTTTTTT. Translation: CASMRTGPNEKLFF.

To note about this clonotype: One junction end does not reproduce the germline sequence, and a read error may be involved. The chain has TRBV7-9 and TRBJ1-2, with unresolved D. Per the germline V gene, CDR1 is SEHNR and CDR2 is FQNEAQ (reference sequence). This CDR3 has 12 amino acids. The CDR3 is CASSVVWYGYAF. The CDR3 DNA reads TGTGCCAGCAGCGTGGTGTGGTATGGCTACGCCTTC.

This clonotype occurred many times. The chain couples TRBV6-6 to TRBJ1-2; 9 bases are a match to TRBD1. V gave up 0 bases and J gave up 6 bases; unmatched junction bases: 2. CDR3 length: 14 residues. Germline lookup yields CDR1 MNHNY and CDR2 SVGAGI (reference sequence). The CDR3 sequence is CASSYSWTGDGYTF. DNA for the CDR3: TGTGCCAGCAGTTACTCTTGGACAGGGGATGGCTACACCTTC.

This clonotype was found many times. The V and J genes are TRBV2 and TRBJ2-7; 10 positions agree with TRBD2. Germline values: CDR1 SNHLY, CDR2 FYNNEI. V dropped 7 bases and J dropped 4; count of bases not matched to a gene: 16. The CDR3 runs to 17 residues. The chain's CDR3 is CASTVAGGGLGKYEQYF. The CDR3 coding sequence is TGTGCCAGCACGGTAGCGGGAGGAGGGTTGGGGAAATACGAGCAGTACTTC.

The CDR3 reads CAIRGIYGYTF. The DNA of the CDR3 is TGTGCCATCAGGGGGATCTATGGCTACACCTTC. The chain couples TRBV10-3 to TRBJ1-2; D call uncertain. The CDR3 extends over 11 amino acids. Germline lookup yields CDR1 ENHRY and CDR2 SYGVKD. Trimming left V 6 bases short and J 4 bases short, with 6 bases between.

The chain links TRBV10-3 to TRBJ1-6, with D perhaps matching TRBD1 (6 bases). The CDR3 is 13 residues long. Germline CDR1 reads ENHRY; CDR2 reads SYGVKD. The V and J ends lost 4 bases and 6 bases respectively, with 7 bases between them. As DNA, the CDR3 is TGTGCCATCAGTGGACAGGTTAATTCACCCCTCCACTTT. Translating it yields CAISGQVNSPLHF.

This clonotype is a singleton in its sample. The chain employs TRBV15 and TRBJ2-5, with D perhaps matching TRBD2 (5 bases). Germline-derived CDR1 and CDR2 are LNHNV and YYDKDF (reference sequence). Trimming took off 8 bases at V and 4 bases at J, with 17 bases between the two ends. The CDR3 runs to 14 residues. This CDR3 reads CATGRGSQIETQYF. CDR3 DNA sequence: TGTGCCACCGGGAGAGGTAGCCAGATAGAGACCCAGTACTTC.

V gene TRBV7-2 combines with J gene TRBJ2-2; no clear D gene. The CDR3 has 13 residues. Germline CDR1 SGHTA, CDR2 FQGNSA. The V end lost 3 bases, the J end lost 4 bases, and 6 bases lay between the germline ends. CDR3: CASSLSRTGELFF. Written as DNA, the CDR3 is TGTGCCAGCAGCTTGAGTCGCACCGGGGAGCTGTTTTTT.

The table lists this clonotype with many counts. The chain has TRBV7-8 and TRBJ2-7; 10 bases are shared with TRBD2. J was trimmed by 6 bases and V by 5 bases; bases with no gene match: 7. The CDR3 covers 14 residues. Germline CDR1 and CDR2: SGHVS and FQNEAQ. CDR3 loop: CASSASGRYGEQYF. The CDR3 nucleotides read TGTGCCAGCAGCGCTAGCGGGAGATACGGCGAGCAGTACTTC.

The chain has TRBV7-4 and TRBJ1-6; D ambiguous. The CDR3 totals 14 residues. The germline V gene has CDR1 SGHVT and CDR2 SQSDAQ. The V and J ends lost 5 bases and 5 bases respectively, with 10 bases between them. This chain's CDR3 is CASSLVMNNSPLHF. As DNA, the CDR3 is TGTGCCAGCAGCCTAGTAATGAATAATTCACCCCTCCACTTT.

This clonotype has just a few counts. The rearrangement joins TRBV19 to TRBJ2-5; TRBD1 aligns across 8 bases. CDR1 is LNHDA and CDR2 is SQIVND in the germline V gene (reference sequence). The ends lost 5 bases at V and 5 bases at J; junction bases unmatched: 10. The CDR3 has 15 amino acids. CDR3 in amino acids: CASSSTGGGLETQYF. CDR3 bases: TGTGCCAGTAGTTCTACAGGGGGAGGATTGGAGACCCAGTACTTC.

This clonotype was observed a few times. The rearrangement uses TRBV10-3 and TRBJ1-5; TRBD1 might be the D (6 bases). Germline CDR1 ENHRY, CDR2 SYGVKD. This CDR3 contains 13 residues. The ends were cut back, 5 bases at V and 3 bases at J, with 8 bases in the middle. The CDR3: CAISQGTNQPQHF. The CDR3 DNA sequence: TGTGCCATCAGTCAGGGGACCAATCAGCCCCAGCATTTT.

The chain employs TRBV7-3 and TRBJ2-2; 11 positions match TRBD2. This CDR3 is 17 amino acids long. Trimming at V came to 2 bases and at J to 3 bases, leaving 5 bases not matched to a gene. The V gene's germline CDR1 is SGHTA and CDR2 FQGTGA. The CDR3, as DNA: TGTGCCAGCAGCTTAGTACTAGCGGGAGATTACACCGGGGAGCTGTTTTTT. This translates into CASSLVLAGDYTGELFF.

This clonotype was seen ten or more times. This sequence joins TRBV9 and TRBJ2-5, with 8 nucleotides matching TRBD1. J lost 3 bases, V lost 0 bases, and 7 bases had no gene match. The CDR3 is 16 amino acids. CDR1 and CDR2 (germline): SGDLS, YYNGEE. CDR3 DNA: TGTGCCAGCAGCGTAGCTAATCCAGGGGGCAAAGAGACCCAGTACTTC. This translates into CASSVANPGGKETQYF.

The CDR3 nucleotides read TGCAGTGCTAGAGGGAGGGGTCTAGCTGGAAACACCATATATTTT. This codes for CSARGRGLAGNTIYF. The chain recombines TRBV20-1 with TRBJ1-3; D may be TRBD1 (5 bases). Trimming cost V 1 base and J 2 bases, with 12 bases left between them. Germline V gene data show CDR1 as DFQATT and CDR2 as SNEGSKA (reference sequence). The CDR3 has 15 residues.

The chain couples TRBV29-1 to TRBJ2-5, with 9 bases matching TRBD1. The CDR3 is made up of 13 amino acids. The V gene end was trimmed by 7 bases and the J gene end by 5 bases; junction bases not matched to a gene: 8. Per germline, CDR1 SQVTM and CDR2 ANQGSEA. CDR3 amino acids: CSAQTGGVETQYF. In nucleotides, the CDR3 is TGCAGCGCTCAGACAGGGGGGGTGGAGACCCAGTACTTC.

The rearrangement uses TRBV20-1 and TRBJ1-5; D possibly corresponds to TRBD1 (6 bases). This CDR3 has 15 amino acids. Trimming shortened V by 5 bases and J by 4 bases, and 18 bases separated the two germline ends. Germline CDR1 is DFQATT and CDR2 is SNEGSKA (reference sequence). CDR3: CSAYTRDTGNQPQHF. CDR3 nucleotides: TGCAGTGCTTATACCCGGGACACGGGGAATCAGCCCCAGCATTTT.

This clonotype was counted a single time. The V gene is TRBV7-8, the J gene TRBJ1-4; D is ambiguous. The germline V gene encodes CDR1 SGHVS and CDR2 FQNEAQ. This CDR3 comprises 19 residues. Trimming removed 6 bases from V and 5 bases from J, with 28 bases in between. The CDR3 loop is CASRDPSRASYTGNEKLFF. CDR3 DNA sequence: TGTGCCAGCAGGGATCCCTCCCGCGCCAGCTACACCGGGAATGAAAAACTGTTTTTT. Variable domain in full (rest from reference TRBV7-8 and TRBJ1-4): GAGVSQSPRYKVAKRGQDVALRCDPISGHVSLFWYQQALGQGPEFLTYFQNEAQLDKSGLPSDRFFAERPEGSVSTLKIQRTQQEDSAVYLCASRDPSRASYTGNEKLFFGSGTQLSVL.

This clonotype came up many times. The chain carries TRBV28 and TRBJ1-1; D gene unclear. This CDR3 is 13 amino acids long. The germline CDR1 and CDR2 sequences are MDHEN and SYDVKM. Deletions cut 8 bases from V and 0 bases from J, with 10 bases between. Written as DNA, the CDR3 is TGTGCCAGCCTCAAAATGGTGAACACTGAAGCTTTCTTT. Translated, it gives CASLKMVNTEAFF.

The table lists this clonotype with a few counts. The chain uses TRBV7-2 and TRBJ2-5, with 10 nucleotides matching TRBD2. V lost 3 bases and J lost 0; bases outside the gene matches: 1. The CDR3 is 15 residues long. The germline gives CDR1 SGHTA, CDR2 FQGNSA. Here the CDR3 reads CASSFGTSDQETQYF. In DNA form, the CDR3 reads TGTGCCAGCAGCTTTGGGACTAGCGACCAAGAGACCCAGTACTTC.

V gene TRBV29-1 combines with J gene TRBJ1-2; TRBD1 is a possible D gene (5 bases). Trimming removed 3 bases at V and 3 bases at J, with 11 bases between. This CDR3 contains 13 residues. In germline, CDR1 is SQVTM, CDR2 ANQGSEA. This CDR3 reads CSVDSRDDYGYTF. In nucleotides, the CDR3 is TGCAGCGTTGATAGCAGGGATGACTATGGCTACACCTTC. Variable domain in full (rest from reference TRBV29-1 and TRBJ1-2): SAVISQKPSRDICQRGTSLTIQCQVDSQVTMMFWYRQQPGQSLTLIATANQGSEATYESGFVIDKFPISRPNLTFSTLTVSNMSPEDSSIYLCSVDSRDDYGYTFGSGTRLTVV.

This clonotype appeared a few times. V and J are TRBV10-3 and TRBJ1-4, with unresolved D. Germline CDR1 and CDR2: ENHRY and SYGVKD. V lost 6 bases to trimming and J lost 13 bases, with 6 bases between them. The CDR3 covers 9 residues. The CDR3 is CAIRGGLFF. The CDR3 nucleotides are TGTGCCATCAGGGGAGGACTGTTTTTT.

The rearrangement links TRBV29-1 to TRBJ2-3; D remains unclear. V was clipped by 2 bases and J by 1 base, with 7 bases between them. CDR1 is SQVTM and CDR2 is ANQGSEA in the germline V gene. The CDR3 extends over 13 amino acids. CDR3 loop: CSVELGGTDTQYF. CDR3 DNA: TGCAGCGTTGAACTGGGCGGCACAGATACGCAGTATTTT.